The rows below give T cell receptor beta chains drawn from one sample of a study of neurological immune-mediated disorders. TCRdb itself ran the 5' RACE reads through MiXCR, one entry per CDR3 protein. The sample holds 25,000 to 35,000 distinct CDR3 sequences; about 15% are singletons and the top ten take roughly 27%. Sequenced input: PBMCs. The receptors stem from a man between 65 and 80 years old in good health. Each CDR3 is given without its conserved first and last residue. D genes are given only for firm matches. Expanded clones are given a class, and other clones once, few, many or no size at all.

d_gene: .; v_gene: TRBV20-1; len: 14; j_gene: TRBJ1-2; abundance: many; CDR3aa: SASLITFSANYGYT
d_gene: .; v_gene: TRBV19; len: 11; j_gene: TRBJ1-1; abundance: .; CDR3aa: ASSKTLNTEAF
d_gene: .; v_gene: TRBV24-1; len: 13; j_gene: TRBJ2-1; abundance: many; CDR3aa: ATSDRATPGKEQF
d_gene: .; v_gene: TRBV20-1; len: 11; j_gene: TRBJ1-2; abundance: many; CDR3aa: SASSLDGYGYT
d_gene: .; v_gene: TRBV4-2; len: 14; j_gene: TRBJ1-1; abundance: many; CDR3aa: ASSPGGGYRDTEAF
d_gene: .; v_gene: TRBV20-1; len: 12; j_gene: TRBJ1-1; abundance: .; CDR3aa: SASKADSNTEAF
d_gene: TRBD1; v_gene: TRBV20-1; len: 12; j_gene: TRBJ1-1; abundance: many; CDR3aa: SATEQGRDTEAF
d_gene: .; v_gene: TRBV10-1; len: 13; j_gene: TRBJ1-5; abundance: .; CDR3aa: ASSVDRLSDQPQH
d_gene: .; v_gene: TRBV3-1; len: 11; j_gene: TRBJ2-3; abundance: .; CDR3aa: ASSQRSADTQY
d_gene: .; v_gene: TRBV12-3/TRBV12-4; len: 10; j_gene: TRBJ1-6; abundance: many; CDR3aa: ASSLAALGLH
d_gene: TRBD2; v_gene: TRBV6-5; len: 13; j_gene: TRBJ2-3; abundance: .; CDR3aa: ASRRLAGGLDTQY
d_gene: .; v_gene: TRBV24-1; len: 13; j_gene: TRBJ2-5; abundance: many; CDR3aa: ATSDRAKGQETQY
d_gene: .; v_gene: TRBV7-2; len: 12; j_gene: TRBJ1-2; abundance: many; CDR3aa: ASSLGGGFYGYT
d_gene: .; v_gene: TRBV5-1; len: 12; j_gene: TRBJ1-2; abundance: many; CDR3aa: ASSPTGQGGGYT
d_gene: TRBD2; v_gene: TRBV6-2/TRBV6-3; len: 12; j_gene: TRBJ2-3; abundance: many; CDR3aa: ATMTSGGTDTQY
d_gene: .; v_gene: TRBV27; len: 13; j_gene: TRBJ2-6; abundance: many; CDR3aa: ASSSLGPGANVLT
d_gene: .; v_gene: TRBV10-3; len: 10; j_gene: TRBJ2-7; abundance: many; CDR3aa: AIRDRNYEQY
d_gene: TRBD2; v_gene: TRBV15; len: 12; j_gene: TRBJ2-2; abundance: few; CDR3aa: ATSRGLAAGELF
d_gene: .; v_gene: TRBV5-5; len: 12; j_gene: TRBJ2-7; abundance: many; CDR3aa: ASSLRTTRDEQY
d_gene: .; v_gene: TRBV18; len: 15; j_gene: TRBJ1-3; abundance: many; CDR3aa: ASSPDSPNNSGNTIY
d_gene: TRBD1; v_gene: TRBV20-1; len: 13; j_gene: TRBJ2-1; abundance: many; CDR3aa: SALSGTVDYNEQF
d_gene: TRBD2; v_gene: TRBV20-1; len: 14; j_gene: TRBJ2-2; abundance: many; CDR3aa: SARDAYSGTTGELF
d_gene: .; v_gene: TRBV21-1; len: 10; j_gene: TRBJ2-5; abundance: many; CDR3aa: ASSKGGETQY
d_gene: .; v_gene: TRBV6-1; len: 11; j_gene: TRBJ2-3; abundance: many; CDR3aa: ASSEFSTDTQY
d_gene: .; v_gene: TRBV20-1; len: 9; j_gene: TRBJ2-3; abundance: many; CDR3aa: SASDSDTQY
d_gene: .; v_gene: TRBV28; len: 12; j_gene: TRBJ2-7; abundance: once; CDR3aa: ASISQTDSYEQY
d_gene: TRBD1; v_gene: TRBV2; len: 11; j_gene: TRBJ2-7; abundance: many; CDR3aa: ASSSQGAGEQY
d_gene: TRBD2; v_gene: TRBV4-3; len: 18; j_gene: TRBJ2-1; abundance: many; CDR3aa: ASSPIGLAGRQTKYNEQF
d_gene: .; v_gene: TRBV5-1; len: 13; j_gene: TRBJ2-7; abundance: many; CDR3aa: ASSLTPGYNSGQY
d_gene: TRBD2; v_gene: TRBV29-1; len: 13; j_gene: TRBJ2-3; abundance: many; CDR3aa: SVTGLAGGTDTQY
d_gene: TRBD2; v_gene: TRBV5-5; len: 13; j_gene: TRBJ2-7; abundance: many; CDR3aa: ASSAPWGGTYEQY
d_gene: .; v_gene: TRBV12-3/TRBV12-4; len: 13; j_gene: TRBJ2-7; abundance: many; CDR3aa: ASSLTGQGSYEQY
d_gene: TRBD1; v_gene: TRBV27; len: 12; j_gene: TRBJ2-4; abundance: .; CDR3aa: ASSRTGARDIQY
d_gene: TRBD1; v_gene: TRBV5-1; len: 14; j_gene: TRBJ2-3; abundance: many; CDR3aa: ASSPWGTGPTDTQY
d_gene: TRBD1; v_gene: TRBV6-4; len: 14; j_gene: TRBJ2-2; abundance: many; CDR3aa: ASSDTDRGVTGELF
d_gene: .; v_gene: TRBV20-1; len: 14; j_gene: TRBJ1-1; abundance: many; CDR3aa: SARDFGRGSVTEAF